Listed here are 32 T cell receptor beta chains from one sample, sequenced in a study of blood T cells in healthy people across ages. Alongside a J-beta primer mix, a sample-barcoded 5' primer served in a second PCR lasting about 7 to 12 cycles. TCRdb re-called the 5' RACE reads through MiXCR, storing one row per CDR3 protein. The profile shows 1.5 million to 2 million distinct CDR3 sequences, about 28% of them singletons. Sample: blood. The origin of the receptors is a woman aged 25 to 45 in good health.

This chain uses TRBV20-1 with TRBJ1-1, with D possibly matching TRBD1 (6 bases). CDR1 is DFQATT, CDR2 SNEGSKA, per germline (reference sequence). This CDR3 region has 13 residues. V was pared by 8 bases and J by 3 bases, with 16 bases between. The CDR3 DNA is TGCAGTACGCAGGGGTCGGGGTACACTGAAGCTTTCTTT. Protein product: CSTQGSGYTEAFF.

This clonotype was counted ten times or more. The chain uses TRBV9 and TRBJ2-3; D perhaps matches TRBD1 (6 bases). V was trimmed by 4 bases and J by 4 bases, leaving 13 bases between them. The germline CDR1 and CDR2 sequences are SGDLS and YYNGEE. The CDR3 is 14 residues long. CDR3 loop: CASSSRQVADTQYF. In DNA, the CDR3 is TGTGCCAGCAGCTCCCGACAGGTAGCAGATACGCAGTATTTT.

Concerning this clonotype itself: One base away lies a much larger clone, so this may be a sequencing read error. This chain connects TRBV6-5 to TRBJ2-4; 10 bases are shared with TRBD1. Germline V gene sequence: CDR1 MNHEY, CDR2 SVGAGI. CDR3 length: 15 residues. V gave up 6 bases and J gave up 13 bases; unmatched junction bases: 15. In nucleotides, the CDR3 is TGTGCCAGCAGACCCGACAGGGGGCCTTACAATGAGCAGTACTTC. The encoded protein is CASRPDRGPYNEQYF.

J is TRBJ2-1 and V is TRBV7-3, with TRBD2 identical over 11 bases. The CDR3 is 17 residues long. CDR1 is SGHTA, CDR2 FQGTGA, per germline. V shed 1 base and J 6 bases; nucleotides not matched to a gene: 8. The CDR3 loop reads CASSLMLAGGQGNEQFF. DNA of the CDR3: TGTGCCAGCAGCTTAATGTTAGCGGGGGGGCAGGGCAATGAGCAGTTCTTC.

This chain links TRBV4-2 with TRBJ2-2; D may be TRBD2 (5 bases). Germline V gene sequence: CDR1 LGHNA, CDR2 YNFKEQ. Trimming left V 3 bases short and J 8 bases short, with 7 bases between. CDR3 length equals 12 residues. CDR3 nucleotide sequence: TGTGCCAGCAGCCAGGGAGAGGGGGAGCTGTTTTTT. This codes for CASSQGEGELFF.

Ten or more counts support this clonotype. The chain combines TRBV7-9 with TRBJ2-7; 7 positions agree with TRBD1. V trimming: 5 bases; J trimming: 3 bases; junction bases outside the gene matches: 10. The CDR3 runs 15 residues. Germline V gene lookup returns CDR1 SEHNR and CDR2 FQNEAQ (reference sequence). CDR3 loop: CASSPDREVGYEQYF. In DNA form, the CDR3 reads TGTGCCAGCAGCCCCGACAGGGAAGTTGGCTACGAGCAGTACTTC.

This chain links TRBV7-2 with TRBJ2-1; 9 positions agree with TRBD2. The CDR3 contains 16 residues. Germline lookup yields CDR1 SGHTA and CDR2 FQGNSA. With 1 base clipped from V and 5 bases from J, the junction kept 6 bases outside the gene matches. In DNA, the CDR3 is TGTGCCAGCAGCTTAGTAAGGTCTAGCGGGAACAATGAGCAGTTCTTC. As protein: CASSLVRSSGNNEQFF.

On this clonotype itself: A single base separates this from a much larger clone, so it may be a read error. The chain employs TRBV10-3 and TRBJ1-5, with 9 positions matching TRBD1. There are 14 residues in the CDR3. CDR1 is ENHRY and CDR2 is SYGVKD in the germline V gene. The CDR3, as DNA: TGTACCATCAGTGACGGGGACAGGGACCAGCCCCAGCATTTT. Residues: CTISDGDRDQPQHF.

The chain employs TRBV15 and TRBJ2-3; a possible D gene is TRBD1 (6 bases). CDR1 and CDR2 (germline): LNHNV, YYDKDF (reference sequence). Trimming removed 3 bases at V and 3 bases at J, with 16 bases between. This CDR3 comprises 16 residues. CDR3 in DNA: TGTGCCACCAGCAGGGAACAGGACAGACTTACAGATACGCAGTATTTT. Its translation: CATSREQDRLTDTQYF.

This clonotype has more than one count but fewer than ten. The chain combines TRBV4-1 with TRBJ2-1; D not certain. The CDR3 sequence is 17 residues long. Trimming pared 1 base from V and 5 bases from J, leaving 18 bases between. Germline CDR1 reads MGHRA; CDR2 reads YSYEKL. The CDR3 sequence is CASSQGYSWGPHNEQFF. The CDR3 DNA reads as TGCGCCAGCAGCCAAGGTTATAGTTGGGGTCCCCACAATGAGCAGTTCTTC.

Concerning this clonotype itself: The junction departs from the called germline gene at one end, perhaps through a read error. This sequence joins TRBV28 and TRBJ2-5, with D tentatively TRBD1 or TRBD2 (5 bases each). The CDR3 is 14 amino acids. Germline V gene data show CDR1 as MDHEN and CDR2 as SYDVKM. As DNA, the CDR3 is TGTACCAGCAGTACCGGGACGGTCCAAGAGACCCAGTACTTC. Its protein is CTSSTGTVQETQYF.

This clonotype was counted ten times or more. CDR3 sequence: CSVELNSYEQYF. As DNA, the CDR3 is TGCAGCGTTGAACTAAACAGCTACGAGCAGTACTTC. This sequence joins TRBV29-1 and TRBJ2-7; no definite D call. CDR1 and CDR2 from the germline V gene are SQVTM and ANQGSEA. This CDR3 is 12 amino acids long. The V end lost 2 bases, the J end lost 3 bases, and 8 bases lay between the germline ends.

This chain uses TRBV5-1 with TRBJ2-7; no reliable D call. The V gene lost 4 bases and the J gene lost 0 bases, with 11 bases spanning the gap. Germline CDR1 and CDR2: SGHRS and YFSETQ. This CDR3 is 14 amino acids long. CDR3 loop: CASSTRLSSYEQYF. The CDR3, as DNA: TGCGCCAGCAGCACCAGACTTAGCTCCTACGAGCAGTACTTC.

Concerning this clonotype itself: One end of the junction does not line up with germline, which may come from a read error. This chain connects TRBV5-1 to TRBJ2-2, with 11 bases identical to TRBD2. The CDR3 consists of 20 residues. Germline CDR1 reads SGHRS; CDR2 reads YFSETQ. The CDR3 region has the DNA TGCGCCAGCAGCTTGACGGCAGGGGTTCGACTAGCGGGAAACACCGGGGAGTTGTTTTTT. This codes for CASSLTAGVRLAGNTGELFF.

The DNA of the CDR3 is TGCAGTGCTCCAGTAGCGGGAGTCTCCTACAATGAGCAGTTCTTC. Its translation is CSAPVAGVSYNEQFF. The chain carries TRBV20-1 and TRBJ2-1; 9 bases fit TRBD2. J lost 0 bases, V lost 5 bases, and 5 bases had no gene match. Germline V gives CDR1 DFQATT, CDR2 SNEGSKA (reference sequence). The CDR3 is made up of 15 amino acids.

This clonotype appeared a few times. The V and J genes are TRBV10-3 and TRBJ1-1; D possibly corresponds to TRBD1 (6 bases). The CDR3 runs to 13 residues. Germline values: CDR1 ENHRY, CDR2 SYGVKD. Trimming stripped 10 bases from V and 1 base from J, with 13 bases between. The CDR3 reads CATRGRGNTEAFF. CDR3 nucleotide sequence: TGTGCCACCAGGGGACGTGGGAACACTGAAGCTTTCTTT.

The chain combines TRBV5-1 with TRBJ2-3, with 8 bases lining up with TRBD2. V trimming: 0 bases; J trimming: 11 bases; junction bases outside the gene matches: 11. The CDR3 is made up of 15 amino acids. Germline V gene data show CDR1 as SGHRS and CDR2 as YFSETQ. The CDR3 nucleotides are TGCGCCAGCAGCTTGGTCCAGCGGGAGACGAACCTGCAGTATTTT. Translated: CASSLVQRETNLQYF.

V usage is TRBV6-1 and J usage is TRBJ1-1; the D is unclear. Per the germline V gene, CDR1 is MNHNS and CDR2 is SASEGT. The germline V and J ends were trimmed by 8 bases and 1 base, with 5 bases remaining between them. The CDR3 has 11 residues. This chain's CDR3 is CASWTNTEAFF. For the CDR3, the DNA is TGTGCCAGCTGGACGAACACTGAAGCTTTCTTT.

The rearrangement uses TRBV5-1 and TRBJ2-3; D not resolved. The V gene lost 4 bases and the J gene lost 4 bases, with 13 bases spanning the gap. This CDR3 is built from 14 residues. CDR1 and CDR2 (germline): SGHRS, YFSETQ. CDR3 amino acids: CASSVQGAPDTQYF. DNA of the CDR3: TGCGCCAGCAGCGTACAAGGAGCACCAGATACGCAGTATTTT.

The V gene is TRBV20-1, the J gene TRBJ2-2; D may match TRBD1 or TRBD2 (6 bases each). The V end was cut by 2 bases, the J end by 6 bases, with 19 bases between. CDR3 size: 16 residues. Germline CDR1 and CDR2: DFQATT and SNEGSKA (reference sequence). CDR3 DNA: TGCAGTGCTAGACCCTCAAGGGGGGAAGGCTCCGGGGAGCTGTTTTTT. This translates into CSARPSRGEGSGELFF.

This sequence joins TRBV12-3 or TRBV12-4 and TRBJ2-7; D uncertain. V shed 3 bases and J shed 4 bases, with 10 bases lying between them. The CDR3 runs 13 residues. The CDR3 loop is CASSLNVGYEQYF. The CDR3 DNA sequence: TGTGCCAGCAGTTTGAACGTAGGGTACGAGCAGTACTTC.

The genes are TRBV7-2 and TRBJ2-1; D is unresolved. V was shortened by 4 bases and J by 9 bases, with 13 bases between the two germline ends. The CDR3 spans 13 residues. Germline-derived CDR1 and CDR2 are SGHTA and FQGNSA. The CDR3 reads CASSSITMGEQFF. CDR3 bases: TGTGCCAGCAGCTCAATCACCATGGGTGAGCAGTTCTTC.

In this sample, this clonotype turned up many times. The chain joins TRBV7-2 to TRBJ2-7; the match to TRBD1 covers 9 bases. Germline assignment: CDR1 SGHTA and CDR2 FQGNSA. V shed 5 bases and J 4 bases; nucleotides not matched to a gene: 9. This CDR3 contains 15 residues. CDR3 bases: TGTGCCAGCAGCCATCCGGGACAGGGACGATACGAGCAGTACTTC. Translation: CASSHPGQGRYEQYF.

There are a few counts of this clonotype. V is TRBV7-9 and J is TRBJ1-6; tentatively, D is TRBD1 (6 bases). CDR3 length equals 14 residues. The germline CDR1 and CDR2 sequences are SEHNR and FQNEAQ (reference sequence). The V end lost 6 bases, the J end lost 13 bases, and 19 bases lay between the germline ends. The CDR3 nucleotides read TGTGCCAGCAGATCGACAGGCCGGCCGTCGCCCCTCCACTTT. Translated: CASRSTGRPSPLHF.

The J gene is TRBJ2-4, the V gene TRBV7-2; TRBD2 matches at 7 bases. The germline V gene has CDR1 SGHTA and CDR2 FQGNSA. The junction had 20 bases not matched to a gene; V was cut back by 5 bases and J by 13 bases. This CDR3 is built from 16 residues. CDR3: CASSAYPGTTNNEQYF. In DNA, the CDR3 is TGTGCCAGCAGCGCCTACCCCGGGACTACAAACAATGAGCAGTACTTC.

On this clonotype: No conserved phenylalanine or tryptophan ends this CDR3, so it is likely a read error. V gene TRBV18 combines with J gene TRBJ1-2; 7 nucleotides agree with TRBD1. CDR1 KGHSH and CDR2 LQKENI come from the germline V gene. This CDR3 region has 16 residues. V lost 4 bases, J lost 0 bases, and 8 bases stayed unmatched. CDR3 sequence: CASSLASGQTNYGYTC. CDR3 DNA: TGTGCCAGCTCACTCGCCTCGGGACAGACTAACTATGGCTACACCTGC.

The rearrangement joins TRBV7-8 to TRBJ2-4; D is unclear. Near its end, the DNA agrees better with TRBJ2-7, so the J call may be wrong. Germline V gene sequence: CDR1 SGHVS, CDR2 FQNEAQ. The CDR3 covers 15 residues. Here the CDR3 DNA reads TGTGCCAGCAGCTTAGGCCCAAGCGTAGCCTGCGAGCAGTACTTC. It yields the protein CASSLGPSVACEQYF.

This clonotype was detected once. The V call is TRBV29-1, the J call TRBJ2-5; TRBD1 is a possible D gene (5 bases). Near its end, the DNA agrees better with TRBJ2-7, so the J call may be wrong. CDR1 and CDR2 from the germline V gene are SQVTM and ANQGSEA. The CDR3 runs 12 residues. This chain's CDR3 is CSVETDNYEQYF. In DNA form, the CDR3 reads TGCAGCGTTGAGACAGACAACTACGAGCAGTACTTC.

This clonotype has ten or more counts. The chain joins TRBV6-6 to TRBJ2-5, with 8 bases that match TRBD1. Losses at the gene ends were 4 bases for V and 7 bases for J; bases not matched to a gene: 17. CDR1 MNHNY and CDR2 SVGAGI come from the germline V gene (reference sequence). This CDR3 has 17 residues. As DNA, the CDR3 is TGTGCCAGCAGTTCGACACGAGAGACAGGGGCATTGGGGACCCAGTACTTC. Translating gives CASSSTRETGALGTQYF.

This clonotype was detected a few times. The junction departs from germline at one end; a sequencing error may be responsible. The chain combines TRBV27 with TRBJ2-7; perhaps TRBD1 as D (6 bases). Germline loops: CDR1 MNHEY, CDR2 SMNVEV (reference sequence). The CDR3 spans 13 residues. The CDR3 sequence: CAASRGATYEQYF. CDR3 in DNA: TGTGCCGCCTCCAGGGGTGCAACCTATGAGCAGTACTTC.

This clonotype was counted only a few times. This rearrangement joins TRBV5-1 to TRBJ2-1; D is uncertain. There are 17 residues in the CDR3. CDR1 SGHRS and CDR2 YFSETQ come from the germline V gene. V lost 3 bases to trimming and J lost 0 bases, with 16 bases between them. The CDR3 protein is CASSWAGQPSSYNEQFF. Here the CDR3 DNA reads TGCGCCAGCAGCTGGGCCGGTCAGCCCAGCTCCTACAATGAGCAGTTCTTC.

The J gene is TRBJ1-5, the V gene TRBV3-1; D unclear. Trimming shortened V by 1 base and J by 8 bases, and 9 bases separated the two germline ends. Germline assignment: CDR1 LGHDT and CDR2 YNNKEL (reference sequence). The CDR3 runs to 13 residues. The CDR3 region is CASSQGFHKPQHF. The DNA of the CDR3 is TGTGCCAGCAGCCAAGGTTTCCACAAGCCCCAGCATTTT.